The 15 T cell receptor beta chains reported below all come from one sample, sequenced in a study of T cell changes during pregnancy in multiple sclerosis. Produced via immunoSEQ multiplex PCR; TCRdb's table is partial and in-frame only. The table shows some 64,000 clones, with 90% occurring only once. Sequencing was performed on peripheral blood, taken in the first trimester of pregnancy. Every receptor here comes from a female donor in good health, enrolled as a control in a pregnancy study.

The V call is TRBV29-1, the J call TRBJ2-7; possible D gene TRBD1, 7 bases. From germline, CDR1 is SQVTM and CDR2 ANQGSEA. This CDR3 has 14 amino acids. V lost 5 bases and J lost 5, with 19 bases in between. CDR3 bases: TGCAGCGTTCAGGGGGGCCTAAAGTCCGACGAGCAGTACTTC. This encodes CSVQGGLKSDEQYF.

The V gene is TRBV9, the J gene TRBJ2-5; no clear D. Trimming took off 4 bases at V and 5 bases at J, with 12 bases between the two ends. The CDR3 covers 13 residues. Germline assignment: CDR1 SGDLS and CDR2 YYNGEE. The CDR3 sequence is CASSPRLGETQYF. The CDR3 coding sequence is TGTGCCAGCAGCCCTCGGCTCGGGGAGACCCAGTACTTC.

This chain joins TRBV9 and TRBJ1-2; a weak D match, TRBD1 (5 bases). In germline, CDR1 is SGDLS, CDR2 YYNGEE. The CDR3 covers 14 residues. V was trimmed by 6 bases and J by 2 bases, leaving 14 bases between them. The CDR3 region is CASIGPQGNYGYTF. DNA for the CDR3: TGTGCCAGCATCGGGCCCCAGGGAAACTATGGCTACACCTTC.

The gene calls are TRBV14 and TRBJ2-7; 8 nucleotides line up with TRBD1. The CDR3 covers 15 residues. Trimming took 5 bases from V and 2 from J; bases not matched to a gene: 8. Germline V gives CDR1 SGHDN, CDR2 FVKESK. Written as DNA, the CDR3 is TGTGCCAGCAGCGAAGGAATACAGGGGGCCTACGAGCAGTACTTC. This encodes CASSEGIQGAYEQYF.

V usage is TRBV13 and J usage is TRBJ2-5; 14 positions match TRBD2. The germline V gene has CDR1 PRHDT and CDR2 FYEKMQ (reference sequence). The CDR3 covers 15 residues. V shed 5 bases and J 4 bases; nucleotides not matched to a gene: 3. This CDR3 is CASSHGTSGGETQYF. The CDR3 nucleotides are TGTGCCAGCAGCCACGGGACTAGCGGGGGAGAGACCCAGTACTTC.

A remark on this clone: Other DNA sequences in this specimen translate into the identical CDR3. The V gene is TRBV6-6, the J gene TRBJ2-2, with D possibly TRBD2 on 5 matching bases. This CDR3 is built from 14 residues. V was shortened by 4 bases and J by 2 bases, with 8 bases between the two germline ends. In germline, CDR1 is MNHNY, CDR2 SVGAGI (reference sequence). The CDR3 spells CASSSGINTGELFF. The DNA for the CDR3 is TGTGCCAGCAGTTCCGGGATCAACACCGGGGAGCTGTTTTTT.

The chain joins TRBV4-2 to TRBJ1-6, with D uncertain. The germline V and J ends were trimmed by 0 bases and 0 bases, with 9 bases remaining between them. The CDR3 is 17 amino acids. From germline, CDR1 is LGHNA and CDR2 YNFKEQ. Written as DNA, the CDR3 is TGTGCCAGCAGCCAAGAGGGCCAGAGCTCCTATAATTCACCCCTCCACTTT. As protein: CASSQEGQSSYNSPLHF.

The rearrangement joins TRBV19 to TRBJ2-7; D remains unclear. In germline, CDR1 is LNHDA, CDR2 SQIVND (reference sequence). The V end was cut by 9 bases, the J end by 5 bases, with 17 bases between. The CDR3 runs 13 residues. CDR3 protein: CASRTRPGDEQYF. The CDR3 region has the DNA TGTGCCAGCCGAACCCGCCCAGGTGACGAGCAGTACTTC.

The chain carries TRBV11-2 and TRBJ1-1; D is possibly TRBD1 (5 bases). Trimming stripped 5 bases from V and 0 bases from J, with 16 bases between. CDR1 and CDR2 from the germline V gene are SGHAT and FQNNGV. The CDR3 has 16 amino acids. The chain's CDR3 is CASSLPIDSMNTEAFF. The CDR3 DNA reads TGTGCCAGCAGCCTGCCGATCGACAGCATGAACACTGAAGCTTTCTTT.

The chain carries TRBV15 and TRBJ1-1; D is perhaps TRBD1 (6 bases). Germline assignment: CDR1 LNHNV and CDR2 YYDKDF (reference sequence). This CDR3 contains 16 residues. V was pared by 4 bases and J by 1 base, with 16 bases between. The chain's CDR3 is CATSNRGGGGNTEAFF. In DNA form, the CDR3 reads TGTGCCACCAGCAATCGAGGAGGGGGGGGGAACACTGAAGCTTTCTTT.

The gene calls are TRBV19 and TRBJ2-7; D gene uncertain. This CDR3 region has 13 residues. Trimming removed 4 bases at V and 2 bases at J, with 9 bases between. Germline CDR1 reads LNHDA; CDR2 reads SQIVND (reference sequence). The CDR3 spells CASSKRDTYEQYF. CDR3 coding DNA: TGTGCCAGTAGTAAAAGAGATACCTACGAGCAGTACTTC.

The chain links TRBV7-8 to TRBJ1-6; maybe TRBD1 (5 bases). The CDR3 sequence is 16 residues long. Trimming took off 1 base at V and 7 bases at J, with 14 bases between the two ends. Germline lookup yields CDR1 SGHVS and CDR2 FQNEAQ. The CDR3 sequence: CASSLGRAGMNSPLHF. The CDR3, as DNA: TGTGCCAGCAGCTTAGGTCGGGCAGGGATGAATTCACCCCTCCACTTT.

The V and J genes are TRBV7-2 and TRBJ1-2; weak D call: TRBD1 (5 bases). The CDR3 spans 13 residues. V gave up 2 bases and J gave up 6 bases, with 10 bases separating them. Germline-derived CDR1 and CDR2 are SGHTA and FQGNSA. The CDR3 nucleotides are TGTGCCAGCAGCTTAAGGGGCGGCGATGGCTACACCTTC. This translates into CASSLRGGDGYTF.

For the CDR3, the DNA is TGTGCCAGCACCTGGGGCGGAGGGGGCTACACCTTC. Translating gives CASTWGGGGYTF. This rearrangement joins TRBV6-1 to TRBJ1-2, with D perhaps TRBD1 (5 bases). With 7 bases removed from V and 8 bases from J, the gap between germline ends came to 14 bases. CDR1 is MNHNS and CDR2 is SASEGT in the germline V gene. CDR3 length equals 12 residues.

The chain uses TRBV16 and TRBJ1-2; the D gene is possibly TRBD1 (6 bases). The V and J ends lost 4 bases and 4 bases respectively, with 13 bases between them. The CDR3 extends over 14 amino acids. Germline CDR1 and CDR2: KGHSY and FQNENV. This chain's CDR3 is CASSRPGGSYGYTF. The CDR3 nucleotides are TGTGCCAGCAGCCGCCCGGGGGGCAGCTATGGCTACACCTTC.